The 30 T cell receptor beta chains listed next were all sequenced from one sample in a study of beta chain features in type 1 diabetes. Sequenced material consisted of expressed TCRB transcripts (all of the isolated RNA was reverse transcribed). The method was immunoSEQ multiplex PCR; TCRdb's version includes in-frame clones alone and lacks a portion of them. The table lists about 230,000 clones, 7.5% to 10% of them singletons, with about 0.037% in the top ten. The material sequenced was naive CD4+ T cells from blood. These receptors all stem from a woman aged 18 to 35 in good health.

CDR3 region: CASSTTRDYGYTF. The CDR3 DNA reads TGTGCCAGCAGTACCACCCGGGACTATGGCTACACCTTC. The V and J genes are TRBV6-5 and TRBJ1-2, with unresolved D. The CDR3 sequence is 13 residues long. The germline V and J ends were trimmed by 5 bases and 3 bases, with 10 bases remaining between them. Germline V CDR1 and CDR2: MNHEY, SVGAGI.

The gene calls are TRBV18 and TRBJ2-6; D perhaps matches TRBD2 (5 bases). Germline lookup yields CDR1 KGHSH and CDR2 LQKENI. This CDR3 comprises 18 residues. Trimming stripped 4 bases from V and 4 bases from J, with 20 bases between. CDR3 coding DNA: TGTGCCAGCTCACGAGAGGGAGACTCTCTCCTCGGGGCCAACGTCCTGACTTTC. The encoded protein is CASSREGDSLLGANVLTF.

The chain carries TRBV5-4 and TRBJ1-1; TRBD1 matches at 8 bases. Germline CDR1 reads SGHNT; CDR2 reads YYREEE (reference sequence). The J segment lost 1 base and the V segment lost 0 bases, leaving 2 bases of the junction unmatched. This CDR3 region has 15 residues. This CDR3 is CASSLGGTGNTEAFF. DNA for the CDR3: TGTGCCAGCAGCTTGGGAGGGACAGGGAACACTGAAGCTTTCTTT.

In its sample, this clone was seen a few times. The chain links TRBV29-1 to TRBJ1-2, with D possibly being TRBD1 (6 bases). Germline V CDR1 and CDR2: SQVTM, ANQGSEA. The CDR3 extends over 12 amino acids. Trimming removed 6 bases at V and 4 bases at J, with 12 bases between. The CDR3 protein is CSVQGFGYGYTF. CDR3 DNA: TGCAGCGTACAGGGTTTTGGCTATGGCTACACCTTC.

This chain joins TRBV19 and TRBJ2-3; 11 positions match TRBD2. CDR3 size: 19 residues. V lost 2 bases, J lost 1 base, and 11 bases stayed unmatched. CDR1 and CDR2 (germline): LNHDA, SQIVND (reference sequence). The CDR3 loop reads CASSIPTSGGRFGTDTQYF. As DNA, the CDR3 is TGTGCCAGTAGTATACCTACTAGCGGGGGCAGATTTGGCACAGATACGCAGTATTTT.

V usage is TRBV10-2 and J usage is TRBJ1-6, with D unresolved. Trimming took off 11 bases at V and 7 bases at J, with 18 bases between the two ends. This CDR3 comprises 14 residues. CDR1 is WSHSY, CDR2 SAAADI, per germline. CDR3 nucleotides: TGCGCCTCTCTTCCCGGGTCCCCCAATTCACCCCTCCACTTT. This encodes CASLPGSPNSPLHF.

The DNA of the CDR3 is TGTGCCAGCAGCCGGACAGGGGGCCCTTACGAGCAGTACTTC. Translating gives CASSRTGGPYEQYF. The genes are TRBV14 and TRBJ2-7; TRBD1 matches 11 bases. The CDR3 has 14 residues. Germline V gene sequence: CDR1 SGHDN, CDR2 FVKESK. V shed 4 bases and J 4 bases; nucleotides not matched to a gene: 3.

CDR3 DNA sequence: TGTGCCAGCAGTTACTCAAGGACAGAAGGAAACATTCAGTACTTC. This codes for CASSYSRTEGNIQYF. The chain has TRBV6-5 and TRBJ2-4; D is perhaps TRBD1 (6 bases). Germline CDR1 MNHEY, CDR2 SVGAGI. The CDR3 has 15 residues. Trimming stripped 0 bases from V and 6 bases from J, with 12 bases between.

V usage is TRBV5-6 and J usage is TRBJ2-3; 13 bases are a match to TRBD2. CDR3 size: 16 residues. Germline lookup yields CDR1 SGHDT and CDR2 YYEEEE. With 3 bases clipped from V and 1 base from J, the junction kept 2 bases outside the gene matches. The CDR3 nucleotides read TGTGCCAGCAGCTCCGGGACTAGCGGGGGCACAGATACGCAGTATTTT. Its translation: CASSSGTSGGTDTQYF.

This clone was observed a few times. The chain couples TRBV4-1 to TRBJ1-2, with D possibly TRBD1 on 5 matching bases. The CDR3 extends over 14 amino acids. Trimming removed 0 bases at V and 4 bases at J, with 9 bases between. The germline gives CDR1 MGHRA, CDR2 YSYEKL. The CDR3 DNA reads TGCGCCAGCAGCCAAGATACAGGAGCCTATGGCTACACCTTC. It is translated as CASSQDTGAYGYTF.

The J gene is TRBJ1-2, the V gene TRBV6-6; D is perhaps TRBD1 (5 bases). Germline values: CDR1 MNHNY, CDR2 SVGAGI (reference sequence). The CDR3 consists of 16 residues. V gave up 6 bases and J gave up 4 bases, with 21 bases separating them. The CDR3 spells CASSLQGLPFRYGYTF. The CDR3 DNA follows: TGTGCCAGCAGCCTCCAGGGATTACCATTCCGCTATGGCTACACCTTC.

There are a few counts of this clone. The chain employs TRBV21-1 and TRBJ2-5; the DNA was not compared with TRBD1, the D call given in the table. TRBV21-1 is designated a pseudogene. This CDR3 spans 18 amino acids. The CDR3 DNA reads TGTGCCAGCAGCAATACCTCCTGCGGACAGGGGAGTCAAGAGACCCAGTACTTC. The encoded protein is CASSNTSCGQGSQETQYF.

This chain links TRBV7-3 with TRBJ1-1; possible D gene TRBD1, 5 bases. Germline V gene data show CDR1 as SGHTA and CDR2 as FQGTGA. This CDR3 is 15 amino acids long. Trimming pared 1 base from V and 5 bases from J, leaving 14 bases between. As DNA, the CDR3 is TGTGCCAGCAGCTTAAAGCGGGGGGGGAGTACTGAAGCTTTCTTT. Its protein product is CASSLKRGGSTEAFF.

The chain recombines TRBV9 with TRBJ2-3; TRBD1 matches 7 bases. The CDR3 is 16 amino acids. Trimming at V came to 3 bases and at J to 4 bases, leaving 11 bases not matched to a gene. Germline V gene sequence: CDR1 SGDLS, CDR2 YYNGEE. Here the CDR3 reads CASSATDRLPADTQYF. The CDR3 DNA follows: TGTGCCAGCAGCGCGACGGACAGGCTACCGGCAGATACGCAGTATTTT.

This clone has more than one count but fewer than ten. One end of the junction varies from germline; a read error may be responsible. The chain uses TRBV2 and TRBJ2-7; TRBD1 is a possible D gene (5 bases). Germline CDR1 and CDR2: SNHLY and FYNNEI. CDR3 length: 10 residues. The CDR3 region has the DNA TGTGCCAGCAGCGAAATAGGGGAACGCTTC. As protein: CASSEIGERF.

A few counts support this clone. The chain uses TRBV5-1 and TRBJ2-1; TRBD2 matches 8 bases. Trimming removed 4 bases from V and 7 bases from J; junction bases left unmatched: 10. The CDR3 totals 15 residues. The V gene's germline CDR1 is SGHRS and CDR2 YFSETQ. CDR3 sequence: CASSQTGTRKNEQFF. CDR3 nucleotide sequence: TGCGCCAGCAGCCAAACCGGGACTAGAAAGAATGAGCAGTTCTTC.

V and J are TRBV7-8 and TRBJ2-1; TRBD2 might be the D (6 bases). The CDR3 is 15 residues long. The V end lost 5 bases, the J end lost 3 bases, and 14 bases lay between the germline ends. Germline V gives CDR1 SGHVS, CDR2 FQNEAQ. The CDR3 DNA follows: TGTGCCAGCAGCACCGAGGGAGCGGGCTACAATGAGCAGTTCTTC. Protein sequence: CASSTEGAGYNEQFF.

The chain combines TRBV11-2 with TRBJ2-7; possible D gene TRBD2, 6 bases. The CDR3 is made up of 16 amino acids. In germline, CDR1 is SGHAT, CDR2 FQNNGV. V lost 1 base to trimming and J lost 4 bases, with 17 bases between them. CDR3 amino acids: CASSLVPGTGLYEQYF. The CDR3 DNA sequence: TGTGCCAGCAGCTTAGTCCCTGGGACTGGATTATACGAGCAGTACTTC.

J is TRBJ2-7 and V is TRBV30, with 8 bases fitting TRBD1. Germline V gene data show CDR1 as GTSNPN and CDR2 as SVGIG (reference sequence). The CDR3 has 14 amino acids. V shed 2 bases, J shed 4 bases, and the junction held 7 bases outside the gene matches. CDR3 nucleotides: TGTGCCTGGAGTATCGACAGGGGACGGTACGAGCAGTACTTC. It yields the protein CAWSIDRGRYEQYF.

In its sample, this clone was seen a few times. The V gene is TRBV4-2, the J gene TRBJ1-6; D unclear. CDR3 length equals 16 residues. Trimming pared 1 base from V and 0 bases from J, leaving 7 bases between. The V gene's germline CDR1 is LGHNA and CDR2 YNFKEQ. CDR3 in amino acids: CASSQGRSSYNSPLHF. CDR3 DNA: TGTGCCAGCAGCCAAGGACGGAGCTCCTATAATTCACCCCTCCACTTT.

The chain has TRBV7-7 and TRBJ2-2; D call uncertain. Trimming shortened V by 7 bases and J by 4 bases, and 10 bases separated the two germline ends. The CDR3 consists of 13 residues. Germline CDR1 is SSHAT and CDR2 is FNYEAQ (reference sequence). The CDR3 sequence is CASTRSGTGELFF. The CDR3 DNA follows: TGTGCCAGCACACGGTCGGGCACCGGGGAGCTGTTTTTT.

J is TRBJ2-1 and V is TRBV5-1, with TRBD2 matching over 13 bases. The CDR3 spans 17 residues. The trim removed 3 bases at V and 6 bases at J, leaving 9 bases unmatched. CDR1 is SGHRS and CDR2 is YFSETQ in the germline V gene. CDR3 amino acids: CASSSPPGLAGTNEQFF. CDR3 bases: TGCGCCAGCAGCTCACCCCCGGGACTAGCGGGGACCAATGAGCAGTTCTTC.

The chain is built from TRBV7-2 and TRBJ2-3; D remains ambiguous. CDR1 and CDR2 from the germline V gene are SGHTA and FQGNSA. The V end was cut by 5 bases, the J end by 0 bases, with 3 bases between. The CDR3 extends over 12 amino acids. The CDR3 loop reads CASSPSTDTQYF. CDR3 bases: TGTGCCAGCAGCCCTAGCACAGATACGCAGTATTTT.

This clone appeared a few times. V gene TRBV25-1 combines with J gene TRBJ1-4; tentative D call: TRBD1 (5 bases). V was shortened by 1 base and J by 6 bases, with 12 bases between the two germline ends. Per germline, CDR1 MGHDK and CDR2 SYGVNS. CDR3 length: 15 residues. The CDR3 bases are TGTGCCAGCAGTGAATCGCACAGGCCCGATGAAAAACTGTTTTTT. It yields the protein CASSESHRPDEKLFF.

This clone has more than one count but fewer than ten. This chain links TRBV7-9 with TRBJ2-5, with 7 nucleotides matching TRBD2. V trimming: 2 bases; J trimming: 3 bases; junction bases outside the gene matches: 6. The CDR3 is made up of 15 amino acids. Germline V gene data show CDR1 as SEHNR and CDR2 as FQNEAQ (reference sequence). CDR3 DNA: TGTGCCAGCAGCTTAACACTAGCGATTAAAGAGACCCAGTACTTC. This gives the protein CASSLTLAIKETQYF.

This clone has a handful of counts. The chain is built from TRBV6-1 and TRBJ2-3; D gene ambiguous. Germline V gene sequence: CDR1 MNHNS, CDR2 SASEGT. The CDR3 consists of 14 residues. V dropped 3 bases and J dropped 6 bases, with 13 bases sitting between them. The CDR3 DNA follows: TGTGCCAGCAGTGACATAGGCGGTCGGGATACGCAGTATTTT. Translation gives CASSDIGGRDTQYF.

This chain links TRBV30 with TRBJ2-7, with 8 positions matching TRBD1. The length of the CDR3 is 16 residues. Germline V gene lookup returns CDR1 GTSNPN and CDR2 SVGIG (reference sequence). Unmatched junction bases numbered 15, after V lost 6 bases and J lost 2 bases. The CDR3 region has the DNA TGTGCCTGCCGCCTTCGGCCCGGACAGGGCACCTACGAGCAGTACTTC. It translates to CACRLRPGQGTYEQYF.

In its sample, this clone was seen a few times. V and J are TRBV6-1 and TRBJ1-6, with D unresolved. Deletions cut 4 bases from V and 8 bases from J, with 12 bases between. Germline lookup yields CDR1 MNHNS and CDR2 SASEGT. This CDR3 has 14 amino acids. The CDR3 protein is CASSVKRVDSPLHF. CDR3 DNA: TGTGCCAGCAGTGTGAAGAGGGTGGATTCACCCCTCCACTTT.

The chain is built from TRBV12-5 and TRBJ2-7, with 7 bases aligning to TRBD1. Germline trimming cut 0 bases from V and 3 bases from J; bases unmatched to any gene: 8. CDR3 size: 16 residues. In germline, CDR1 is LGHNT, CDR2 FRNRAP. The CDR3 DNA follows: TGTGCTAGTGGTTTGGTACGGACAGGAGTTTTCTACGAGCAGTACTTC. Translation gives CASGLVRTGVFYEQYF. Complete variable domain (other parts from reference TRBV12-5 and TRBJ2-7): DARVTQTPRHKVTEMGQEVTMRCQPILGHNTVFWYRQTMMQGLELLAYFRNRAPLDDSGMPKDRFSAEMPDATLATLKIQPSEPRDSAVYFCASGLVRTGVFYEQYFGPGTRLTVT.

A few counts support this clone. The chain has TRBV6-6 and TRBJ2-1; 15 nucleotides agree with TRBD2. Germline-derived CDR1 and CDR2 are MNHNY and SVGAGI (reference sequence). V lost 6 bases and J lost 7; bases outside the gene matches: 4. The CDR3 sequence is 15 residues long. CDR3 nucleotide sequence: TGTGCCAGCAGCCGAGGGACTAGCGGGAGGAATGAGCAGTTCTTC. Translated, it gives CASSRGTSGRNEQFF.